The present entry profiles one T cell receptor (beta chain) with its context. The data derive from a study of blood T cell repertoires in COVID-19. In the authors' workflow: Reference gene primer amplification gave estimated nucleated cell counts. TCRdb's table, derived via immunoSEQ multiplex PCR, lists solely in-frame clones and lacks some. The D gene and trimming were derived from the DNA, and the V and J assignments and clone size from that table. The table shows a few hundred thousand clones, with roughly four fifths occurring only once. V lost 2 bases to trimming and J lost 1 base, with 13 bases between them. Germline CDR1 and CDR2: SGHRS and YFSETQ. The CDR3 sequence is 15 residues long.

Input material: PBMCs or T cells enriched from blood (not recorded which). This sequence joins TRBV5-1 and TRBJ2-7, with D tentatively TRBD1 (5 bases). The source is a man aged 35 to 55 who had recovered from COVID-19. CDR3 DNA sequence: TGCGCCAGCAGCTTCACCTCTCAGGGATCCTACGAGCAGTACTTC. Protein: CASSFTSQGSYEQYF.